Shown below are 26 T cell receptor beta chains from a single sample sequenced in a study of T cells in Graves' hyperthyroidism and ophthalmopathy (dated by TCRdb to 2018 to 2020). The method behind the library was multiplex PCR. Sequencing instrument: Illumina HiSeq 2000. The TCR beta CDR3 regions were amplified from the RNA transcripts. The TCR CDR3 was subjected to a first round of RT-PCR using the HTBI primer set and the Qiagen OneStep RT-PCR kit. TCRdb reworked the public reads: Q25 trimming with fastp, MiXCR clone assembly, productive beta chains retained. Rows with one shared CDR3 protein collapse into an entry with the most common genes and DNA. The sample data list a few hundred thousand distinct CDR3 sequences, and approximately 15% of these were observed just once. Approximately 3.5% of the sample lies in the top ten. The sequencing input was blood. Source of these receptors: a woman in her thirties or forties with Graves' ophthalmopathy.

The rearrangement joins TRBV20-1 to TRBJ1-4; the D is unclear. The V gene lost 2 bases and the J gene lost 4 bases, with 2 bases spanning the gap. Germline values: CDR1 DFQATT, CDR2 SNEGSKA (reference sequence). The CDR3 sequence is 11 residues long. The CDR3 loop reads CSARHNEKLFF. The CDR3 DNA is TGCAGTGCTAGACATAATGAAAAACTGTTTTTT.

There are a few counts of this clonotype. The genes are TRBV12-3 or TRBV12-4 and TRBJ1-4; TRBD1 is a possible D gene (5 bases). Trimming stripped 6 bases from V and 7 bases from J, with 12 bases between. The CDR3 is 13 amino acids. The CDR3 region has the DNA TGTGCCAGCAGCGACAGAGTTGGTGAAAAACTGTTTTTT. Amino acid sequence: CASSDRVGEKLFF.

V usage is TRBV12-3 or TRBV12-4 and J usage is TRBJ1-4; D is uncertain. V lost 5 bases, J lost 7 bases, and 17 bases lay in between. This CDR3 spans 15 amino acids. This CDR3 is CASSPKEAAREKLFF. CDR3 DNA: TGTGCCAGCAGTCCGAAGGAGGCGGCACGTGAAAAACTGTTTTTT.

The V call is TRBV7-9, the J call TRBJ2-1; D ambiguous. Germline V gives CDR1 SEHNR, CDR2 FQNEAQ (reference sequence). The CDR3 contains 15 residues. V was cut by 1 base and J by 4 bases, with 11 bases left in between. CDR3 protein: CASSLDGYGYNEQFF. The CDR3 region has the DNA TGTGCCAGCAGCTTAGATGGCTACGGTTACAATGAGCAGTTCTTC.

This clonotype has more than one count but fewer than ten. The chain employs TRBV20-1 and TRBJ2-1; TRBD1 agrees at 11 bases. The CDR3 runs 19 residues. Germline CDR1 DFQATT, CDR2 SNEGSKA (reference sequence). V shed 0 bases and J 3 bases; nucleotides not matched to a gene: 13. CDR3 region: CSARDGTGGRHGDYNEQFF. The CDR3 DNA follows: TGCAGTGCTAGAGATGGGACAGGGGGGAGGCATGGGGACTACAATGAGCAGTTCTTC.

The rearrangement links TRBV3-1 to TRBJ2-5; 14 nucleotides match TRBD2. In germline, CDR1 is LGHDT, CDR2 YNNKEL (reference sequence). V was pared by 4 bases and J by 4 bases, with 8 bases of the junction left unmatched. CDR3 length equals 17 residues. Written as DNA, the CDR3 is TGTGCCAGCAGCCTCGAATTGGGACTAGCGGGAGCAGAGACCCAGTACTTC. Translating it yields CASSLELGLAGAETQYF.

In its sample, this clonotype was seen once. The V gene is TRBV2, the J gene TRBJ1-4; D is unclear. Germline assignment: CDR1 SNHLY and CDR2 FYNNEI. The CDR3 extends over 13 amino acids. V lost 10 bases and J 0 bases, leaving 9 bases between the germline ends. The chain's CDR3 is CAIQEPTNEKLFF. In DNA, the CDR3 is TGTGCCATCCAGGAGCCAACTAATGAAAAACTGTTTTTT. Full variable domain (outside the CDR3, taken from reference TRBV2 and TRBJ1-4): EPEVTQTPSHQVTQMGQEVILRCVPISNHLYFYWYRQILGQKVEFLVSFYNNEISEKSEIFDDQFSVERPDGSNFTLKIRSTKLEDSAMYFCAIQEPTNEKLFFGSGTQLSVL.

With regard to this clonotype: Just one base apart from a much larger clone, this may be a read error. The V call is TRBV6-1, the J call TRBJ1-5; TRBD1 agrees at 9 bases. Germline CDR1 reads MNHNS; CDR2 reads SASEGT. CDR3 length: 15 amino acids. CDR3 DNA: TGTGCCAGCAGTGAAAGTGGACAGGGGAATCAGCACCAGCATTTT. It specifies CASSESGQGNQHQHF.

This clonotype was observed a few times. V is TRBV3-1 and J is TRBJ2-4; D is possibly TRBD2 (6 bases). Germline CDR1 and CDR2: LGHDT and YNNKEL (reference sequence). Trimming removed 4 bases at V and 2 bases at J, with 18 bases between. This CDR3 is built from 17 residues. The CDR3 bases are TGTGCCAGCAGCCCCTACCGGAGGGCCGAGACCAAAAACATTCAGTACTTC. Encoded protein: CASSPYRRAETKNIQYF.

This clonotype was picked up a small number of times. This chain joins TRBV6-1 and TRBJ2-3; D is unclear. CDR3 size: 16 residues. Trimming removed 3 bases at V and 0 bases at J, with 13 bases between. The germline gives CDR1 MNHNS, CDR2 SASEGT. CDR3 residues: CASSDPDEASTDTQYF. CDR3 sequence (DNA): TGTGCCAGCAGTGATCCGGACGAGGCGAGCACAGATACGCAGTATTTT.

The V gene is TRBV2, the J gene TRBJ1-6; tentative D call: TRBD1 (5 bases). The germline V gene has CDR1 SNHLY and CDR2 FYNNEI. The CDR3 contains 15 residues. The ends were cut back, 10 bases at V and 6 bases at J, with 19 bases in the middle. The CDR3 loop is CAIPRDLASNSPLHF. The CDR3, as DNA: TGTGCCATCCCCCGGGACCTAGCCAGTAATTCACCCCTCCACTTT.

This clonotype was observed at least ten times. This chain connects TRBV5-5 to TRBJ1-4, with 7 positions matching TRBD1. The germline CDR1 and CDR2 sequences are SGHKS and YYEKEE (reference sequence). This CDR3 is 18 amino acids long. V gave up 5 bases and J gave up 0 bases; unmatched junction bases: 13. CDR3 sequence (DNA): TGTGCCAGCAGGCATGGTCAGGGACAGCTTGCAACTAATGAAAAACTGTTTTTT. This sequence encodes CASRHGQGQLATNEKLFF.

This clonotype was counted ten times or more. The V and J genes are TRBV28 and TRBJ2-1, with a tentative D call TRBD1 (7 bases). The CDR3 covers 15 residues. Between the trimmed V and J ends, which lost 6 bases and 2 bases, there was a span of 14 bases. CDR1 MDHEN and CDR2 SYDVKM come from the germline V gene. This CDR3 is CASRRQGGPYNEQFF. The CDR3 nucleotides are TGTGCCAGCAGACGTCAGGGGGGTCCCTACAATGAGCAGTTCTTC.

This clonotype occurred many times. The V and J genes are TRBV2 and TRBJ1-1; TRBD1 is a possible D gene (5 bases). CDR1 and CDR2 from the germline V gene are SNHLY and FYNNEI. V was cut by 6 bases and J by 2 bases, with 16 bases left in between. The length of the CDR3 is 15 residues. The CDR3 DNA follows: TGTGCCAGCAGGGCCGGGGCCGAAACTAACACTGAAGCTTTCTTT. Translating gives CASRAGAETNTEAFF.

This clonotype was found many times. J is TRBJ2-3 and V is TRBV28; D remains unclear. Trimming pared 2 bases from V and 6 bases from J, leaving 12 bases between. Germline CDR1 is MDHEN and CDR2 is SYDVKM. The CDR3 totals 14 residues. The CDR3 region is CASSLQLSRDTQYF. The CDR3 DNA follows: TGTGCCAGCAGTTTACAACTTTCTCGGGATACGCAGTATTTT. Drawing the rest from reference TRBV28 and TRBJ2-3, the complete variable domain is DVKVTQSSRYLVKRTGEKVFLECVQDMDHENMFWYRQDPGLGLRLIYFSYDVKMKEKGDIPEGYSVSREKKERFSLILESASTNQTSMYLCASSLQLSRDTQYFGPGTRLTVL.

In regard to this clonotype: The junction departs from the called germline gene at one end, perhaps through a read error. CDR3 in DNA: TGTACCAGCAGCTCTGGGACGGAGAACACTGAAGCTTTCTTT. It specifies CTSSSGTENTEAFF. J is TRBJ1-1 and V is TRBV7-9; tentative D call: TRBD1 (5 bases). From germline, CDR1 is SEHNR and CDR2 FQNEAQ (reference sequence). CDR3 length equals 14 residues.

This clonotype has a count of ten or more. This chain links TRBV15 with TRBJ2-3; weak D call: TRBD2 (6 bases). Trimming took off 3 bases at V and 0 bases at J, with 19 bases between the two ends. The CDR3 is made up of 18 amino acids. The germline V gene has CDR1 LNHNV and CDR2 YYDKDF (reference sequence). The CDR3 coding sequence is TGTGCCACCAGCAGCCGAACTCGTAGCGGAGCAAGCACAGATACGCAGTATTTT. The encoded protein is CATSSRTRSGASTDTQYF.

There are many counts of this clonotype. The V gene is TRBV5-1, the J gene TRBJ2-1; D remains unclear. Germline lookup yields CDR1 SGHRS and CDR2 YFSETQ. The CDR3 is made up of 14 amino acids. V lost 4 bases to trimming and J lost 4 bases, with 12 bases between them. CDR3 bases: TGCGCCAGCAGCCCCAGTATTTCTTACAATGAGCAGTTCTTC. Protein product: CASSPSISYNEQFF.

This clonotype showed up just once. The junction departs from the called germline gene at one end, perhaps through a read error. The rearrangement joins TRBV10-2 to TRBJ1-1; no reliable D call. From germline, CDR1 is WSHSY and CDR2 SAAADI. There are 12 residues in the CDR3. CDR3 coding DNA: TGCGCCAGCGGATTCAGCAACACTGAAGTTTTCTTT. Translated, it gives CASGFSNTEVFF.

The chain is built from TRBV14 and TRBJ1-2, with D hard to call. Trimming took 1 base from V and 8 from J, leaving 11 bases between them. CDR3 length equals 13 residues. Germline CDR1 is SGHDN and CDR2 is FVKESK. The DNA of the CDR3 is TGTGCCAGCAGCCAAGTACAAACCACCGGCTACACCTTC. Residues: CASSQVQTTGYTF.

The rearrangement joins TRBV20-1 to TRBJ1-1, with D unclear. The CDR3 covers 10 residues. The V end was cut by 5 bases, the J end by 7 bases, with 8 bases between. Germline V gives CDR1 DFQATT, CDR2 SNEGSKA (reference sequence). The CDR3 spells CSAGRGEAFF. The CDR3 DNA follows: TGCAGTGCTGGTCGCGGTGAAGCTTTCTTT.

The chain joins TRBV7-3 to TRBJ2-1, with D possibly matching TRBD2 (6 bases). CDR3 size: 18 residues. The V end was cut by 2 bases, the J end by 8 bases, with 25 bases between. In germline, CDR1 is SGHTA, CDR2 FQGTGA. The CDR3 here is CASSLGARLVMGSDEQFF. Written as DNA, the CDR3 is TGTGCCAGCAGCTTAGGGGCACGACTAGTTATGGGATCGGATGAGCAGTTCTTC.

Many counts were recorded for this clonotype. This rearrangement joins TRBV6-5 to TRBJ1-5; D ambiguous. CDR1 and CDR2 (germline): MNHEY, SVGAGI. The V end was cut by 0 bases, the J end by 0 bases, with 6 bases between. The CDR3 is 15 residues long. CDR3 in amino acids: CASSYSRSSNQPQHF. The CDR3 DNA reads TGTGCCAGCAGTTACTCAAGGAGTAGCAATCAGCCCCAGCATTTT.

This clonotype appeared many times. The chain carries TRBV2 and TRBJ2-7, with 9 positions matching TRBD2. The CDR3 spans 13 residues. Germline CDR1 and CDR2: SNHLY and FYNNEI. J was trimmed by 3 bases and V by 6 bases; bases with no gene match: 3. The CDR3 DNA follows: TGTGCCAGCAGGACTAGCGGAAGCTACGAGCAGTACTTC. Its translation is CASRTSGSYEQYF.

This chain uses TRBV13 with TRBJ2-1, with 13 bases aligning to TRBD2. Germline V CDR1 and CDR2: PRHDT, FYEKMQ (reference sequence). This CDR3 comprises 17 residues. With V trimmed by 9 bases and J by 4 bases, 12 bases remained unmatched. The CDR3 DNA reads TGTGCCAGTAGTGTCGCAGGGACTAGCGGGGCTTACAATGAGCAGTTCTTC. Encoded protein: CASSVAGTSGAYNEQFF. Combining the CDR3 with reference TRBV13 and TRBJ2-1 gives the whole variable domain AAGVIQSPRHLIKEKRETATLKCYPIPRHDTVYWYQQGPGQDPQFLISFYEKMQSDKGSIPDRFSAQQFSDYHSELNMSSLELGDSALYFCASSVAGTSGAYNEQFFGPGTRLTVL.

This clonotype was detected ten times or more. The chain links TRBV15 to TRBJ1-3; D is unclear. The CDR3 runs to 13 residues. The germline V gene has CDR1 LNHNV and CDR2 YYDKDF (reference sequence). Trimming removed 1 base from V and 3 bases from J, with 4 bases in between. The chain's CDR3 is CATSRGDGNTIYF. The CDR3 coding sequence is TGTGCCACCAGCAGAGGTGATGGAAACACCATATATTTT. The variable domain in full, completed from reference TRBV15 and TRBJ1-3, reads DAMVIQNPRYQVTQFGKPVTLSCSQTLNHNVMYWYQQKSSQAPKLLFHYYDKDFNNEADTPDNFQSRRPNTSFCFLDIRSPGLGDTAMYLCATSRGDGNTIYFGEGSWLTVV.